This T cell receptor (beta chain) emerged from a study of T cell repertoires in cytomegalovirus infection. Study-level points and caveats: HLA-C-restricted CMV-specific TCR beta clonotypes were dominant in the ex vivo response.

V trimming: 5 bases; J trimming: 7 bases; junction bases outside the gene matches: 11. Germline lookup yields CDR1 SEHNR and CDR2 FQNEAQ (reference sequence). This CDR3 comprises 14 residues. Of note for this clonotype: Its matching antigen is unknown.

TCRdb re-derived calls from the reads in MiXCR, one entry per CDR3 protein. Of fewer than 850,000 distinct CDR3 sequences listed, 25% to 30% are singletons. The clonotype comes from a human donor in good health (CMV status not recorded). Some clones in this sample may be carry-over from other donors' samples. This sample comprised cultured CD8+ T cells from PBMCs, obtained from culture after CMV antigen stimulation. The V call is TRBV7-9, the J call TRBJ2-7, with 7 nucleotides matching TRBD1. The CDR3 sequence: CASSEGGGRVEQYF. CDR3 nucleotides: TGTGCCAGCAGCGAAGGGGGCGGTCGTGTTGAGCAGTACTTC.